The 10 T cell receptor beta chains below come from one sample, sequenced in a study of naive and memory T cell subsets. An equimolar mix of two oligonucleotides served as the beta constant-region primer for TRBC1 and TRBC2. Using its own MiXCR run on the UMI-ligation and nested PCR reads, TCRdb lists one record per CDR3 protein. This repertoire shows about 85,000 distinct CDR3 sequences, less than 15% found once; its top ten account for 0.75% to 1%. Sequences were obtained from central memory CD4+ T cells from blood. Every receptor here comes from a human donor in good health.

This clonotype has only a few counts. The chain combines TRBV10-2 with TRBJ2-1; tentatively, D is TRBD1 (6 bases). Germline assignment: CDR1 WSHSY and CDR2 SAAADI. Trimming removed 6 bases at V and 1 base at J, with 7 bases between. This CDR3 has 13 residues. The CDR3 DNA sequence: TGCGCCAGCAGCCAGGGGTCCTACAATGAGCAGTTCTTC. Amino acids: CASSQGSYNEQFF.

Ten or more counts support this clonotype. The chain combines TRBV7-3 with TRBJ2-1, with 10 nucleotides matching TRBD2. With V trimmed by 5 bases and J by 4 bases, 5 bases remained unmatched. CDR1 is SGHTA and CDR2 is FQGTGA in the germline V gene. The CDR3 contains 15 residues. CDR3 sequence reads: CASSPGTSEYNEQFF. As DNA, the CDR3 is TGTGCCAGCAGCCCGGGGACTAGCGAATACAATGAGCAGTTCTTC.

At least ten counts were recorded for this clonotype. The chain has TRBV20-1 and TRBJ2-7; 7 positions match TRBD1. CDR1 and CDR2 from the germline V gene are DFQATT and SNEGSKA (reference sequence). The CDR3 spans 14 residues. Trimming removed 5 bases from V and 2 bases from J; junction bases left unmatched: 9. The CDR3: CSAFPGGRPYEQYF. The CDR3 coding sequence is TGCAGTGCTTTTCCAGGGGGAAGACCCTACGAGCAGTACTTC.

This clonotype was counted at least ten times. In DNA, the CDR3 is TGTGCCAGCAGTTCGATAGATACGCAGTATTTT. This encodes CASSSIDTQYF. This chain uses TRBV27 with TRBJ2-3, with D hard to call. The CDR3 runs 11 residues. Trimming took 4 bases from V and 5 from J, leaving 4 bases between them. Germline-derived CDR1 and CDR2 are MNHEY and SMNVEV (reference sequence).

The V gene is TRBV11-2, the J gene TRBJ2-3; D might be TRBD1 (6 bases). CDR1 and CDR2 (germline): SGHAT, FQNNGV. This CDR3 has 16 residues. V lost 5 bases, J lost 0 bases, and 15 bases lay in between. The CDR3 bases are TGTGCCAGCAGCCCCCCGGGGACAACTAGCACAGATACGCAGTATTTT. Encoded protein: CASSPPGTTSTDTQYF. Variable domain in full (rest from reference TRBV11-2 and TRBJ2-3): EAGVAQSPRYKIIEKRQSVAFWCNPISGHATLYWYQQILGQGPKLLIQFQNNGVVDDSQLPKDRFSAERLKGVDSTLKIQPAKLEDSAVYLCASSPPGTTSTDTQYFGPGTRLTVL.

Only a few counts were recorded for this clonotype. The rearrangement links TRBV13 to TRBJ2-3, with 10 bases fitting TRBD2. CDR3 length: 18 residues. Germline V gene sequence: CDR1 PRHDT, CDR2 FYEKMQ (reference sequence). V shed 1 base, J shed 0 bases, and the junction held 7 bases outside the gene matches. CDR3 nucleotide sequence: TGTGCCAGCAGCTTAGCTGGGGTAGCGGGAGGCAGCACAGATACGCAGTATTTT. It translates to CASSLAGVAGGSTDTQYF.

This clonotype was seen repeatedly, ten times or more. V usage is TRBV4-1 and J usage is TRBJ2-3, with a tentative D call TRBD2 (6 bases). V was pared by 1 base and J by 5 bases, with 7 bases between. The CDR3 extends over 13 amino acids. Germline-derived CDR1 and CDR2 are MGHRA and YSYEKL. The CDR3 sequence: CASSQAGGDTQYF. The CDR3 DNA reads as TGCGCCAGCAGCCAAGCCGGGGGAGATACGCAGTATTTT.

The CDR3, as DNA: TGCGCCAGCAGCTCCTGGACACTTACCTATGGCTACACCTTC. Translated: CASSSWTLTYGYTF. This sequence joins TRBV5-1 and TRBJ1-2; D perhaps matches TRBD1 (5 bases). V was clipped by 3 bases and J by 4 bases, with 13 bases between them. This CDR3 is 14 amino acids long. Germline CDR1 and CDR2: SGHRS and YFSETQ.

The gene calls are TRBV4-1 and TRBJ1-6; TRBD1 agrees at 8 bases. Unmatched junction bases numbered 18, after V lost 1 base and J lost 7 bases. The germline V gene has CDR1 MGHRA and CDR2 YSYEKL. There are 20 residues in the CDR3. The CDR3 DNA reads TGCGCCAGCAGCCAAGGCCAGGGGGCCTCGTTGTGGTCCCGAAATTCACCCCTCCACTTT. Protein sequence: CASSQGQGASLWSRNSPLHF.

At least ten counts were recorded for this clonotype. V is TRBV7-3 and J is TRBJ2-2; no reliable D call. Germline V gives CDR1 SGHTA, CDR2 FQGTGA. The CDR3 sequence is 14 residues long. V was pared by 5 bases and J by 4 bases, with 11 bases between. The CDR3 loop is CASSPRTGTGELFF. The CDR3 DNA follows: TGTGCCAGCAGCCCTCGGACGGGCACCGGGGAGCTGTTTTTT.